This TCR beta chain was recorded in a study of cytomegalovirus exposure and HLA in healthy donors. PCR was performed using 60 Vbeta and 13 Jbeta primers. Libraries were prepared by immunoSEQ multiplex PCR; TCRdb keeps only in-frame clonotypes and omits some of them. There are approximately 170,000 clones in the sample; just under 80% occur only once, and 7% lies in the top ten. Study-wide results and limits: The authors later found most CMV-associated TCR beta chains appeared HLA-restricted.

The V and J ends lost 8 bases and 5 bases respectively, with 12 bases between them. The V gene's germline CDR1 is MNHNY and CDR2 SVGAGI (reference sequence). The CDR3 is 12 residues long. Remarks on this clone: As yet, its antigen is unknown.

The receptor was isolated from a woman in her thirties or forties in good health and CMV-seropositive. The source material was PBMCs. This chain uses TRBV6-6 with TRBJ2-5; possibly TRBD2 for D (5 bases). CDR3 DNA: TGTGCCAGCGGACGGGGAGAGGAGACCCAGTACTTC. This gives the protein CASGRGEETQYF.